The 23 T cell receptor beta chains below were found in one sample sequenced in a study of OX40 agonist ivuxolimab in advanced cancers. Clones were sequenced by immunoSEQ multiplex PCR, and TCRdb holds only the in-frame ones, with some missing. The table includes around 69,000 clones, around 87% detected once. Here the sequenced sample was CD4+ or CD8+ T cells sorted from blood, taken in a trial of the OX40 agonist ivuxolimab. The receptors shown here come from an adult with an advanced solid tumor such as melanoma, head and neck, liver or kidney cancer.

The chain carries TRBV9 and TRBJ2-4, with 8 bases identical to TRBD2. CDR3 length: 11 residues. The germline V gene has CDR1 SGDLS and CDR2 YYNGEE. J lost 9 bases, V lost 5 bases, and 1 base had no gene match. In nucleotides, the CDR3 is TGTGCCAGCAGTCGGGGGGGCATTCAGTACTTC. Translated: CASSRGGIQYF.

V usage is TRBV18 and J usage is TRBJ2-2; possible D gene TRBD1, 6 bases. Trimming took 3 bases from V and 1 from J, leaving 18 bases between them. Per the germline V gene, CDR1 is KGHSH and CDR2 is LQKENI. The CDR3 is 18 amino acids. The CDR3 sequence is CASSPTIGTKLNTGELFF. CDR3 DNA sequence: TGTGCCAGCTCACCTACCATCGGGACAAAGCTGAACACCGGGGAGCTGTTTTTT.

The chain links TRBV9 to TRBJ2-1; D unclear. V was trimmed by 0 bases and J by 3 bases, leaving 4 bases between them. Germline values: CDR1 SGDLS, CDR2 YYNGEE. The CDR3 loop spans 13 amino acids. The CDR3, as DNA: TGTGCCAGCAGCGTAGCGATCTACAATGAGCAGTTCTTC. Translating it yields CASSVAIYNEQFF. The full variable domain, completed using reference TRBV9 and TRBJ2-1, is DSGVTQTPKHLITATGQRVTLRCSPRSGDLSVYWYQQSLDQGLQFLIQYYNGEERAKGNILERFSAQQFPDLHSELNLSSLELGDSALYFCASSVAIYNEQFFGPGTRLTVL.

The V call is TRBV5-1, the J call TRBJ2-7; 9 positions agree with TRBD2. CDR1 SGHRS and CDR2 YFSETQ come from the germline V gene. There are 15 residues in the CDR3. The J segment lost 0 bases and the V segment lost 2 bases, leaving 3 bases of the junction unmatched. The CDR3 is CASSFGGGASYEQYF. DNA for the CDR3: TGCGCCAGCAGCTTTGGCGGGGGGGCCTCCTACGAGCAGTACTTC.

The J gene is TRBJ2-3, the V gene TRBV29-1; possible D gene TRBD1, 6 bases. Germline CDR1 is SQVTM and CDR2 is ANQGSEA. V was trimmed by 7 bases and J by 0 bases, leaving 26 bases between them. CDR3 size: 18 residues. The CDR3 here is CSGSPLIGLQGSTDTQYF. In DNA, the CDR3 is TGCAGCGGATCACCCCTCATTGGGCTCCAGGGGAGCACAGATACGCAGTATTTT.

This chain connects TRBV4-3 to TRBJ1-4; 7 nucleotides match TRBD1. V was pared by 4 bases and J by 0 bases, with 14 bases of the junction left unmatched. The length of the CDR3 is 19 residues. The germline V gene has CDR1 LGHNA and CDR2 YSLEER. The CDR3 reads CASSPGGRPAGATNEKLFF. In nucleotides, the CDR3 is TGCGCCAGCAGCCCAGGGGGACGGCCGGCAGGGGCAACTAATGAAAAACTGTTTTTT.

Note on this clone: The sample carries other DNA sequences with the same CDR3. The gene calls are TRBV6-5 and TRBJ2-7; D is possibly TRBD1 or TRBD2 (5 bases each). The germline gives CDR1 MNHEY, CDR2 SVGAGI. V lost 5 bases to trimming and J lost 5 bases, with 7 bases between them. The CDR3 spans 11 residues. The CDR3 loop reads CASSRGHEQYV. The CDR3 coding sequence is TGTGCCAGCAGTAGGGGACACGAGCAGTACGTC.

The chain links TRBV11-2 to TRBJ2-3; tentatively, D is TRBD2 (6 bases). V was trimmed by 5 bases and J by 0 bases, leaving 9 bases between them. Germline V CDR1 and CDR2: SGHAT, FQNNGV. CDR3 size: 14 residues. Here the CDR3 DNA reads TGTGCCAGCAGCCCAGGGACTAGCACAGATACGCAGTATTTT. It translates to CASSPGTSTDTQYF.

The chain carries TRBV15 and TRBJ1-1; 9 nucleotides agree with TRBD1. In germline, CDR1 is LNHNV, CDR2 YYDKDF (reference sequence). Trimming at V came to 6 bases and at J to 5 bases, leaving 4 bases not matched to a gene. The CDR3 loop spans 13 amino acids. The CDR3 spells CATSEGQGTEAFF. CDR3 sequence (DNA): TGTGCCACCAGTGAGGGACAGGGAACTGAAGCTTTCTTT.

V gene TRBV6-1 combines with J gene TRBJ1-6; maybe TRBD1 (5 bases). In germline, CDR1 is MNHNS, CDR2 SASEGT. With 4 bases removed from V and 4 bases from J, the gap between germline ends came to 17 bases. The CDR3 totals 17 residues. The CDR3 region has the DNA TGTGCCAGCAGTGGACACCGGGACGTAGAGTATAATTCACCCCTCCACTTT. Protein product: CASSGHRDVEYNSPLHF.

The chain has TRBV4-2 and TRBJ2-1, with D perhaps matching TRBD2 (6 bases). The CDR3 loop spans 16 amino acids. Trimming took 4 bases from V and 5 from J, leaving 18 bases between them. The germline CDR1 and CDR2 sequences are LGHNA and YNFKEQ. The DNA of the CDR3 is TGTGCCAGCAGCCCCCTGGGGGGTGGGGGGAACAATGAGCAGTTCTTC. Amino acid sequence: CASSPLGGGGNNEQFF.

V gene TRBV6-4 combines with J gene TRBJ1-2; D possibly corresponds to TRBD1 (6 bases). Between the trimmed V and J ends, which lost 6 bases and 6 bases, there was a span of 29 bases. Germline lookup yields CDR1 MRHNA and CDR2 SNTAGT. The CDR3 covers 18 residues. Here the CDR3 DNA reads TGTGCCAGCAGGTCGGGGGCCCCTCTGAGCTATGGGCCGAATGGCTACACCTTC. Translated: CASRSGAPLSYGPNGYTF.

As regards this clone: Mismatch with germline at one junction end may stem from a read error. The chain couples TRBV14 to TRBJ2-3; 7 nucleotides agree with TRBD1. The CDR3 is 17 residues long. Germline V gives CDR1 SGHDN, CDR2 FVKESK. In nucleotides, the CDR3 is TGTGTCAGCAGCCCTAGACAGGGCGCGAGAGTAACAGATACGCAGTATTTT. This translates into CVSSPRQGARVTDTQYF.

The V and J genes are TRBV30 and TRBJ1-2; D ambiguous. Germline V lookup: CDR1 GTSNPN, CDR2 SVGIG (reference sequence). The CDR3 runs 12 residues. The germline V and J ends were trimmed by 0 bases and 7 bases, with 9 bases remaining between them. The CDR3 sequence is CAWSVSGFGYTF. CDR3 in DNA: TGTGCCTGGAGTGTAAGTGGTTTTGGCTACACCTTC.

This chain uses TRBV6-6 with TRBJ2-3; no clear D gene. CDR1 MNHNY and CDR2 SVGAGI come from the germline V gene (reference sequence). The CDR3 contains 12 residues. V dropped 0 bases and J dropped 5 bases, with 3 bases sitting between them. CDR3 protein: CASSYSGDTQYF. The CDR3 DNA is TGTGCCAGCAGTTACTCAGGAGATACGCAGTATTTT.

As concerns this clone: The germline gene is not matched at one end of the junction; a read error may be the cause. The V gene is TRBV2, the J gene TRBJ1-2; D ambiguous. Germline CDR1 SNHLY, CDR2 FYNNEI. This CDR3 is 10 amino acids long. The DNA for the CDR3 is TGTGCCAGCAGTGACGGCGGCCTCTACTTC. Amino acids: CASSDGGLYF.

The V gene is TRBV7-6, the J gene TRBJ2-5; 8 bases are a match to TRBD2. The CDR3 runs 17 residues. With 7 bases clipped from V and 2 bases from J, the junction kept 15 bases outside the gene matches. Germline-derived CDR1 and CDR2 are SGHVS and FNYEAQ. CDR3: CASTVAGGYPRQETQYF. CDR3 DNA sequence: TGTGCCAGCACCGTCGCGGGGGGCTACCCAAGACAAGAGACCCAGTACTTC. Filled out from reference TRBV7-6 and TRBJ2-5, the complete variable domain reads GAGVSQSPRYKVTKRGQDVALRCDPISGHVSLYWYRQALGQGPEFLTYFNYEAQQDKSGLPNDRFSAERPEGSISTLTIQRTEQRDSAMYRCASTVAGGYPRQETQYFGPGTRLLVL.

The chain combines TRBV9 with TRBJ2-7, with a possible D match to TRBD1 (6 bases). There are 15 residues in the CDR3. CDR1 SGDLS and CDR2 YYNGEE come from the germline V gene. V dropped 0 bases and J dropped 2 bases, with 12 bases sitting between them. CDR3 DNA sequence: TGTGCCAGCAGCGTAGGGCTGGACAGTACCTACGAGCAGTACTTC. Amino acid sequence: CASSVGLDSTYEQYF. Full variable domain (remainder filled in from reference TRBV9 and TRBJ2-7): DSGVTQTPKHLITATGQRVTLRCSPRSGDLSVYWYQQSLDQGLQFLIQYYNGEERAKGNILERFSAQQFPDLHSELNLSSLELGDSALYFCASSVGLDSTYEQYFGPGTRLTVT.

The chain combines TRBV27 with TRBJ2-5; D is tentatively TRBD1 or TRBD2 (6 bases each). The CDR3 consists of 14 residues. V was clipped by 6 bases and J by 5 bases, with 16 bases between them. Germline V gene data show CDR1 as MNHEY and CDR2 as SMNVEV (reference sequence). CDR3 DNA sequence: TGTGCCAGCAGGGGACTGGGGGCTGAGGAGACCCAGTACTTC. This gives the protein CASRGLGAEETQYF.

The V gene is TRBV4-1, the J gene TRBJ2-4; TRBD1 matches 9 bases. The V gene's germline CDR1 is MGHRA and CDR2 YSYEKL. CDR3 length equals 18 residues. V shed 6 bases and J 2 bases; nucleotides not matched to a gene: 14. The CDR3, as DNA: TGCGCCAGCAGTCCTACGAGACAGGGGGAAAATACCAAAAACATTCAGTACTTC. Protein sequence: CASSPTRQGENTKNIQYF.

The chain couples TRBV5-1 to TRBJ1-2; tentatively, D is TRBD1 (6 bases). Germline assignment: CDR1 SGHRS and CDR2 YFSETQ. V was pared by 3 bases and J by 3 bases, with 9 bases between. The CDR3 contains 13 residues. The DNA for the CDR3 is TGCGCCAGCAGCTCGGACAGTTACTATGGCTACACCTTC. Translation gives CASSSDSYYGYTF.

The V gene is TRBV29-1, the J gene TRBJ2-5; 11 nucleotides agree with TRBD2. After removal of 7 bases from V and 9 bases from J, the junction contained 10 bases not matched to a gene. Germline V lookup: CDR1 SQVTM, CDR2 ANQGSEA. This CDR3 is built from 13 residues. DNA of the CDR3: TGCAGCGCCAGGACTAGCGGGCCCGGGTCCCAGTACTTC. Translating it yields CSARTSGPGSQYF.

The chain uses TRBV29-1 and TRBJ2-5; 7 positions match TRBD1. The DNA end is more similar to TRBJ2-7, so the J call may be wrong. The V gene's germline CDR1 is SQVTM and CDR2 ANQGSEA. CDR3 size: 14 residues. The CDR3 region is CSVGDRPNIYEQYF. CDR3 DNA: TGCAGCGTTGGGGACAGACCAAACATCTACGAGCAGTACTTC.